Below are 15 T cell receptor beta chains sequenced from a single sample in a study of blood T cell repertoires in COVID-19. This table comes from immunoSEQ multiplex PCR, and its TCRdb copy is limited to in-frame clones, with some not included. Of about 110,000 clones in the sample, 75% to 85% were seen once. The material sequenced was peripheral blood. These receptors came from an older man with COVID-19, enrolled during active disease.

The chain combines TRBV5-6 with TRBJ2-2; D perhaps matches TRBD2 (6 bases). CDR1 is SGHDT and CDR2 is YYEEEE in the germline V gene. CDR3 length: 17 amino acids. Trimming left V 6 bases short and J 2 bases short, with 20 bases between. CDR3 sequence reads: CASIRNPGTLNTGELFF. The CDR3 coding sequence is TGTGCCAGCATTCGGAATCCCGGGACTTTAAACACCGGGGAGCTGTTTTTT.

The chain is built from TRBV3-1 (or the pseudogene TRBV3-2) and TRBJ1-6; D unclear. V was shortened by 5 bases and J by 4 bases, with 9 bases between the two germline ends. Germline CDR1 LGHDT, CDR2 YNNKEL (reference sequence). CDR3 length: 14 amino acids. The CDR3 coding sequence is TGTGCCAGCAGCGACCGAGGGTATAATTCACCCCTCCACTTT. Translated, it gives CASSDRGYNSPLHF.

Concerning this clone: The same CDR3 arises from other DNA sequences in this sample as well. V gene TRBV2 combines with J gene TRBJ1-5; D may be TRBD1 (6 bases). Trimming took 2 bases from V and 2 from J, leaving 7 bases between them. The CDR3 consists of 14 residues. CDR1 is SNHLY, CDR2 FYNNEI, per germline. CDR3 loop: CASSERTGNQPQHF. In nucleotides, the CDR3 is TGTGCCAGCAGTGAACGGACAGGCAATCAGCCCCAGCATTTT.

The chain couples TRBV29-1 to TRBJ1-2; D possibly corresponds to TRBD1 (5 bases). The CDR3 sequence is 12 residues long. Per germline, CDR1 SQVTM and CDR2 ANQGSEA. V was trimmed by 7 bases and J by 2 bases, leaving 11 bases between them. For the CDR3, the DNA is TGCAGCGACAGGAAGAACAACTATGGCTACACCTTC. This sequence encodes CSDRKNNYGYTF.

The table lists this clone with a few counts. The genes are TRBV6-5 and TRBJ2-7; 10 bases align to TRBD1. In germline, CDR1 is MNHEY, CDR2 SVGAGI. The CDR3 has 14 residues. After removal of 5 bases from V and 6 bases from J, the junction contained 7 bases not matched to a gene. The CDR3 loop is CASSPRGTGVEQYF. The CDR3 coding sequence is TGTGCCAGCAGTCCAAGGGGGACAGGGGTCGAGCAGTACTTC.

This chain uses TRBV5-6 with TRBJ2-2; D not certain. This CDR3 region has 15 residues. V dropped 0 bases and J dropped 5 bases, with 11 bases sitting between them. From germline, CDR1 is SGHDT and CDR2 YYEEEE. CDR3 sequence (DNA): TGTGCCAGCAGCTTGGGCGTCGGAGCGACCGGGGAGCTGTTTTTT. This translates into CASSLGVGATGELFF. The full variable domain, its missing parts supplied by reference TRBV5-6 and TRBJ2-2, is DAGVTQSPTHLIKTRGQQVTLRCSPKSGHDTVSWYQQALGQGPQFIFQYYEEEERQRGNFPDRFSGHQFPNYSSELNVNALLLGDSALYLCASSLGVGATGELFFGEGSRLTVL.

The V call is TRBV19, the J call TRBJ1-5; D not resolved. The V and J ends lost 5 bases and 8 bases respectively, with 10 bases between them. Germline CDR1 reads LNHDA; CDR2 reads SQIVND (reference sequence). CDR3 size: 12 residues. CDR3 loop: CASSGEYEPQHF. The CDR3, as DNA: TGTGCCAGTAGTGGAGAGTATGAGCCCCAGCATTTT.

The rearrangement links TRBV28 to TRBJ2-4; D uncertain. The V gene lost 7 bases and the J gene lost 3 bases, with 19 bases spanning the gap. Germline V gives CDR1 MDHEN, CDR2 SYDVKM. The CDR3 runs to 16 residues. Written as DNA, the CDR3 is TGTGCCAGCACCAAACCTCAGCGCCACGTCAAAAACATTCAGTACTTC. Translation gives CASTKPQRHVKNIQYF.

The J gene is TRBJ1-5, the V gene TRBV28; 8 bases align to TRBD1. Trimming took 6 bases from V and 3 from J; bases not matched to a gene: 7. The CDR3 loop spans 15 amino acids. Germline CDR1 and CDR2: MDHEN and SYDVKM. The CDR3 sequence: CASSSPGGNNQPQHF. CDR3 DNA sequence: TGTGCCAGCAGCTCCCCAGGGGGCAACAATCAGCCCCAGCATTTT. Drawing the rest from reference TRBV28 and TRBJ1-5, the complete variable domain is DVKVTQSSRYLVKRTGEKVFLECVQDMDHENMFWYRQDPGLGLRLIYFSYDVKMKEKGDIPEGYSVSREKKERFSLILESASTNQTSMYLCASSSPGGNNQPQHFGDGTRLSIL.

This chain joins TRBV2 and TRBJ2-7; 12 bases are shared with TRBD2. Germline values: CDR1 SNHLY, CDR2 FYNNEI. This CDR3 is built from 16 residues. J gave up 7 bases and V 2 bases, and 9 bases lay outside the gene matches. CDR3 nucleotide sequence: TGTGCCAGCAGTGAATGGGGGACTAGCGGGTCTGAAGAGCAGTACTTC. This encodes CASSEWGTSGSEEQYF.

In its sample, this clone was seen a few times. The chain joins TRBV9 to TRBJ1-2; D gene unclear. The length of the CDR3 is 14 residues. The V end was cut by 3 bases, the J end by 10 bases, with 19 bases between. Germline CDR1 is SGDLS and CDR2 is YYNGEE. The CDR3 loop reads CASSGALGSMHYTF. The CDR3 bases are TGTGCCAGCAGCGGAGCCCTCGGGTCCATGCACTACACCTTC.

The rearrangement links TRBV19 to TRBJ2-1; no clear D gene. The CDR3 runs 13 residues. Germline CDR1 LNHDA, CDR2 SQIVND (reference sequence). Trimming cost V 4 bases and J 4 bases, with 8 bases left between them. CDR3 DNA sequence: TGTGCCAGTAGTAATTCAGTATACAATGAGCAGTTCTTC. Translating gives CASSNSVYNEQFF.

J is TRBJ2-2 and V is TRBV12-5, with D possibly being TRBD1 (6 bases). V gave up 0 bases and J gave up 5 bases, with 13 bases separating them. Germline values: CDR1 LGHNT, CDR2 FRNRAP. CDR3 length: 16 residues. As DNA, the CDR3 is TGTGCTAGTGGTTTGGTGCTGGGGGCAGGTACCGGGGAGCTGTTTTTT. Translating it yields CASGLVLGAGTGELFF. Combining the CDR3 with reference TRBV12-5 and TRBJ2-2 gives the whole variable domain DARVTQTPRHKVTEMGQEVTMRCQPILGHNTVFWYRQTMMQGLELLAYFRNRAPLDDSGMPKDRFSAEMPDATLATLKIQPSEPRDSAVYFCASGLVLGAGTGELFFGEGSRLTVL.

This sequence joins TRBV9 and TRBJ1-4; 7 bases line up with TRBD1. The germline V gene has CDR1 SGDLS and CDR2 YYNGEE. There are 14 residues in the CDR3. The V gene end was trimmed by 2 bases and the J gene end by 7 bases; junction bases not matched to a gene: 5. This chain's CDR3 is CASSVGTESEKLFF. The CDR3 DNA follows: TGTGCCAGCAGCGTCGGGACAGAGAGTGAAAAACTGTTTTTT.

This clone was counted between two and nine times. The chain has TRBV6-6 and TRBJ2-1; TRBD2 agrees at 8 bases. Germline lookup yields CDR1 MNHNY and CDR2 SVGAGI (reference sequence). The CDR3 is 14 amino acids. The J segment lost 4 bases and the V segment lost 6 bases, leaving 5 bases of the junction unmatched. The CDR3 reads CASSPTSEYNEQFF. In DNA, the CDR3 is TGTGCCAGCAGCCCGACTAGCGAGTACAATGAGCAGTTCTTC.